A selection of T cell receptor beta chains follows, all from one sample in a study of cytomegalovirus exposure and HLA in healthy donors. Clones were sequenced by immunoSEQ multiplex PCR, and TCRdb holds only the in-frame ones, with some missing. The sample records some 61,000 clones, 70% to 90% being singletons. Sample: PBMCs. The receptors shown here come from a human donor in good health. The CDR3 runs from the conserved cysteine through the conserved F or W. A D gene is named only where the DNA matches it firmly. A clone size is listed for some rows: how often the clone was seen (once, few, many), or a class if it is expanded.

size	D	V	J	DNA	CDR3
-	TRBD2	TRBV7-2	TRBJ2-1	TGTGCCAGCAGCCTGAGAGGACTAGCATTGGGTGAGCAGTTCTTC	CASSLRGLALGEQFF
-	TRBD1	TRBV14	TRBJ1-2	TGTGCCAGCAGCCCCTCCACAGGGGCCCGCGGCTACACCTTC	CASSPSTGARGYTF
-	-	TRBV19	TRBJ2-5	TGTGCCAGTAGTATAGCCAGCCGCGGGGAGACCCAGTACTTC	CASSIASRGETQYF
-	TRBD1	TRBV5-1	TRBJ1-1	TGCGCCAGCAGCTTGTCCGTCTCAGGGGGAACCACTGAAGCTTTCTTT	CASSLSVSGGTTEAFF
-	-	TRBV4-1	TRBJ2-7	TGCGCCAGCAGCCTAGACCTGGTGAGGAGCTCCTACGAGCAGTACTTC	CASSLDLVRSSYEQYF
-	-	TRBV6-4	TRBJ1-1	TGTGCCAGCAGTGCAGACATGTTCACTGAAGCTTTCTTT	CASSADMFTEAFF
-	-	TRBV6-5	TRBJ1-1	TGTGCCAGCAGACCAGTAGGGGGAAACACTGAAGCTTTCTTT	CASRPVGGNTEAFF
-	-	TRBV4-3	TRBJ1-1	TGCGCCAGCAGCCAAGGACAGAAATACACTGAAGCTTTCTTT	CASSQGQKYTEAFF
medium-sized	-	TRBV19	TRBJ1-1	TGTGCCAGTAGTATAGGGAGCCGGGGAGGCACTGAAGCTTTCTTT	CASSIGSRGGTEAFF
-	TRBD1	TRBV30	TRBJ1-1	TGTGCCTGGAGTCATAAGGGGGCCTGGACTGAAGCTTTCTTT	CAWSHKGAWTEAFF
-	-	TRBV10-2	TRBJ2-5	TGCGCCAGCAGTGTAGGGGTTCGGGAAGAGACCCAGTACTTC	CASSVGVREETQYF
-	-	TRBV10-3	TRBJ2-7	TGTGCCATCAGCCTGGGGGGGGCTCAGAGCGAGCAGTACTTC	CAISLGGAQSEQYF
-	-	TRBV7-3	TRBJ2-5	TGTGCCAGCAGCTTGGAAGTCCAGGCGACCCAGTACTTC	CASSLEVQATQYF
-	TRBD2	TRBV30	TRBJ2-5	TGTGCCTGGTCGGTAGCGGGGGGCCTACAAGAGACCCAGTACTTC	CAWSVAGGLQETQYF
-	-	TRBV21-1	TRBJ2-7	TGTGCCAGCAGGGATCGACAGGAAATCCTCGTCTACGAGCAGTACTTC	CASRDRQEILVYEQYF
-	TRBD1	TRBV6-6	TRBJ1-5	TGTGCCAGCCGGGACAGTAATCAGCCCCAGCATTTT	CASRDSNQPQHF
once	-	TRBV9	TRBJ1-1	TGTGCCACCGGACAGAACCTAAACACTGAAGCTTTCTTT	CATGQNLNTEAFF
few	-	TRBV21-1	TRBJ2-2	TGTGCCAGCAGCAAAGAGGACAGGGACTGGTCCGGGGAGCTGTTTTTT	CASSKEDRDWSGELFF
-	TRBD1	TRBV10-1	TRBJ1-1	TGCGCCAGCAGTGAGTCAAGACAGGGGGGTATGAACACTGAAGCTTTCTTT	CASSESRQGGMNTEAFF
few	TRBD2	TRBV5-1	TRBJ2-1	TGCGCCAGCAGCTCGTCGGGGGGGCGCGTGTTTGAGCAGTTCTTC	CASSSSGGRVFEQFF
-	-	TRBV27	TRBJ1-2	TGTGCCAGCAGTTTAGCACAGGGTTATGGCTACACCTTC	CASSLAQGYGYTF
-	-	TRBV5-8	TRBJ1-3	TGTGCCAGCAGCTTGGAGGGGGGAAACACCATATATTTT	CASSLEGGNTIYF
-	-	TRBV19	TRBJ1-1	TGTGCCAGTAGTATAATGGCACGCATGAACACTGAAGCTTTCTTT	CASSIMARMNTEAFF
-	TRBD1	TRBV5-4	TRBJ2-2	TGTGCCAGCAACAGAGACAGGGCGAACACCGGGGAGCTGTTTTTT	CASNRDRANTGELFF
-	-	TRBV5-6	TRBJ1-2	TGTGCCAGCAGCTTGGTAGGAGGGAAGAGCTACACCTTC	CASSLVGGKSYTF
many	TRBD1	TRBV7-3	TRBJ1-1	TGTGCCAGCAGCCCCACAGGGGCCACTGAAGCTTTCTTT	CASSPTGATEAFF
-	-	TRBV9	TRBJ1-5	TGTGCCAGCAGCGTAGGTCAGGGCAATCAGCCCCAGCATTTT	CASSVGQGNQPQHF
-	TRBD1	TRBV7-9	TRBJ1-1	TGTGCCACCTCGGGACAGATGAACACTGAAGCTTTCTTT	CATSGQMNTEAFF
-	TRBD2	TRBV15	TRBJ2-1	TGTGCCACCAGCAGAGTTAGCGGGGGGGCGGACAATGAGCAGTTCTTC	CATSRVSGGADNEQFF
-	TRBD2	TRBV7-6	TRBJ2-7	TGTGCCAGCAGCCAAGGCGGGGGGGGCATATACGAGCAGTACTTC	CASSQGGGGIYEQYF
-	-	TRBV29-1	TRBJ2-4	TGCAGCGTTGAAGATAGGAGGGGCGGGGACATTCAGTACTTC	CSVEDRRGGDIQYF
-	TRBD2	TRBV7-2	TRBJ2-1	TGTGCCAGCAGCTTCAGCGGGGGTAGGGGCAATGAGCAGTTCTTC	CASSFSGGRGNEQFF
-	-	TRBV6-1	TRBJ2-7	TGTGCCAGCAGTGAAGTCAGGGGAATGGCTTACGAGCAGTACTTC	CASSEVRGMAYEQYF
few	TRBD1	TRBV6-6	TRBJ1-2	TGTGCCAGCAGTCGCGCGGGACAGGGGGCGATTATCGGCTACACCTTC	CASSRAGQGAIIGYTF
-	-	TRBV6-5	TRBJ2-5	TGTGCCAGCAGTTTGCCCGGGGGAGAGACCCAGTACTTC	CASSLPGGETQYF
-	-	TRBV6-5	TRBJ1-1	TGTGCCAGCACCCCATCGGGGGTCGCTGAAGCTTTCTTT	CASTPSGVAEAFF
-	TRBD1	TRBV28	TRBJ2-1	TGTGCCAGCAATCGACCTGGGACAGCCTACAATGAGCAGTTCTTC	CASNRPGTAYNEQFF
-	TRBD1	TRBV6-1	TRBJ1-4	TGTGCCAGCAGTCCAGGGGGCGTACCTAATGAAAAACTGTTTTTT	CASSPGGVPNEKLFF
once	-	TRBV6-6	TRBJ1-6	TGTGCCAGCAAAAACAGGGCCAAGGGAGATTCACCCCTCCACTTT	CASKNRAKGDSPLHF
-	-	TRBV13	TRBJ1-2	TGTGCCAGCAGCACTTCCCCGCCACCGACGGGGTATGGCTACACCTTC	CASSTSPPPTGYGYTF
-	-	TRBV4-2	TRBJ2-7	TGTGCCAGCAGCCAAGATCAAGGAGCGAGTTCCAACGAGCAGTACTTC	CASSQDQGASSNEQYF
few	-	TRBV7-9	TRBJ2-2	TGTTCCAGCAGCGGAAATAAGCGTACTGGTACGAACACCGGGGAGCTGTTTTTT	CSSSGNKRTGTNTGELFF
few	-	TRBV11-2	TRBJ2-3	TGTGCCAGCAGCTTAGACGGGGACTCCACAGATACGCAGTATTTT	CASSLDGDSTDTQYF
-	-	TRBV7-9	TRBJ1-4	TGTGCCAGCCTACGGGGGAGGGATGAAAAACTGTTTTTT	CASLRGRDEKLFF
-	-	TRBV6-1	TRBJ1-6	TGTGCCAGCAGTGAAGCTGCGGGGCTCCTCCACTTT	CASSEAAGLLHF
-	-	TRBV29-1	TRBJ2-1	TGCAGCGGACAGAGCACCTACAATGAGCAGTTCTTC	CSGQSTYNEQFF